The source of this T cell receptor (beta chain) is a study of T-cell reconstitution after alpha-beta-depleted transplantation in children. Germline CDR1 and CDR2: SGHTA and FQGNSA. CDR3 size: 13 residues. Trimming stripped 5 bases from V and 2 bases from J, with 10 bases between. Unique molecular identifiers were incorporated during preparation of the TCRbeta library. TCRdb re-analysed the PCR reads in MiXCR, keeping a single row per CDR3 protein. The sample has about 200,000 distinct CDR3 sequences; about 7% are singletons. In its sample, this clonotype was seen many times. The antigen remains unidentified. Findings and caveats of the study: Diversity and T-cell counts at one year after transplant derived mostly from new T cells. Reportedly, alpha-beta T cells present about two months post-transplant originated from several hundred expanded clones of graft origin.

This chain links TRBV7-2 with TRBJ2-7, with a possible D match to TRBD2 (6 bases). The clonotype was recovered from a boy between 2 and 10 years old with acute lymphoblastic leukemia, due to receive a stem cell transplant. Sequencing used PBMCs, obtained before TCRalphabeta/CD19-depleted stem cell transplant. The CDR3: CASSPTRAYEQYF. The CDR3 DNA reads as TGTGCCAGCAGCCCGACTAGGGCCTACGAGCAGTACTTC.